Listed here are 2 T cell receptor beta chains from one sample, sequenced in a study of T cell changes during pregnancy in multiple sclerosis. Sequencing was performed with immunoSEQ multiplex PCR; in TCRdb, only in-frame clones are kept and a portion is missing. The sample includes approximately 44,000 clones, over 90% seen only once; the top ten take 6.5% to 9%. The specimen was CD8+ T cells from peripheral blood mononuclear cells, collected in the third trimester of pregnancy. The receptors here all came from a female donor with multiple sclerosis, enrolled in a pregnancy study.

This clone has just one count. CDR3 bases: TGTGCCAGCAGTGACTCCTTGGGGAGTGGCACAGATACGCAGTATTTT. Amino acids: CASSDSLGSGTDTQYF. The gene calls are TRBV6-4 and TRBJ2-3, with a weak D call TRBD2 (5 bases). This CDR3 region has 16 residues. V dropped 0 bases and J dropped 1 base, with 11 bases sitting between them. Germline assignment: CDR1 MRHNA and CDR2 SNTAGT.

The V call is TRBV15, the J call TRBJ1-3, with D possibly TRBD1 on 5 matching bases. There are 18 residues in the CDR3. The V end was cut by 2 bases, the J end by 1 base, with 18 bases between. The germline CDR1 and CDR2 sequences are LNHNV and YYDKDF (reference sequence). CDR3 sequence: CATSRLNILTVSGNTIYF. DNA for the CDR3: TGTGCCACCAGCAGACTAAACATTCTGACAGTTTCTGGAAACACCATATATTTT.